What follows are 11 T cell receptor beta chains derived from one specimen sequenced in a study of molecular identifiers for immune sequencing clone quantification. Each CDR3 protein is one row after TCRdb ran MiXCR on the PCR reads. The sample includes some 320,000 distinct CDR3 sequences, roughly 23% of them seen just once. Material for sequencing was naive CD8+ T cells from blood, with Jurkat cell RNA spiked in. The subset denotes: FACS-sorted CD8+CD4-CCR7+CD45RA+ naive T cells. The source of these receptors is a human donor in good health. Some libraries in this study had Jurkat cell RNA spiked in.

As concerns this clonotype: A much bigger clone sits one base away, suggesting this may be a read error. The gene calls are TRBV5-6 and TRBJ2-3; D is tentatively TRBD1 or TRBD2 (5 bases each). The V end was cut by 4 bases, the J end by 2 bases, with 14 bases between. This CDR3 has 15 amino acids. The germline V gene has CDR1 SGHDT and CDR2 YYEEEE. The CDR3 loop reads CASSAPTGPTDTQYF. The CDR3 DNA is TGTGCCAGCAGCGCGCCCACGGGGCCCACAGATACGCAGTATTTT.

This clonotype has a handful of counts. The V gene is TRBV27, the J gene TRBJ2-7; no definite D call. This CDR3 is 14 amino acids long. Trimming took 6 bases from V and 3 from J, leaving 15 bases between them. Per germline, CDR1 MNHEY and CDR2 SMNVEV (reference sequence). CDR3 protein: CASSLNRQVYEQYF. In DNA form, the CDR3 reads TGTGCCAGCAGCCTTAATCGCCAGGTCTACGAGCAGTACTTC.

This clonotype has ten or more counts. The chain couples TRBV4-1 to TRBJ2-7; weak D call: TRBD2 (6 bases). The CDR3 length is 13 residues. Per the germline V gene, CDR1 is MGHRA and CDR2 is YSYEKL. V gave up 4 bases and J gave up 4 bases, with 11 bases separating them. In DNA, the CDR3 is TGCGCCAGCAGCCCCAGGAGGGATTACGAGCAGTACTTC. This encodes CASSPRRDYEQYF.

This chain links TRBV20-1 with TRBJ2-7; D remains unclear. Trimming removed 6 bases at V and 1 base at J, with 7 bases between. This CDR3 is 11 amino acids long. Germline loops: CDR1 DFQATT, CDR2 SNEGSKA (reference sequence). CDR3: CSALHSYEQYF. The CDR3 DNA is TGCAGTGCACTGCATTCCTACGAGCAGTACTTC.

This chain connects TRBV11-2 to TRBJ1-1; TRBD1 matches at 7 bases. There are 18 residues in the CDR3. From germline, CDR1 is SGHAT and CDR2 FQNNGV. The J segment lost 4 bases and the V segment lost 1 base, leaving 15 bases of the junction unmatched. CDR3 coding DNA: TGTGCCAGCAGCTTAGGTCTGGGGATGACAGGGTTAGGCACTGAAGCTTTCTTT. This translates into CASSLGLGMTGLGTEAFF.

This clonotype has just a few counts. The J gene is TRBJ1-5, the V gene TRBV7-9; D gene ambiguous. This CDR3 spans 16 amino acids. The ends were cut back, 1 base at V and 5 bases at J, with 15 bases in the middle. Germline assignment: CDR1 SEHNR and CDR2 FQNEAQ (reference sequence). This chain's CDR3 is CASSLGGEGLYQPQHF. In DNA form, the CDR3 reads TGTGCCAGCAGCTTAGGCGGCGAAGGCCTTTATCAGCCCCAGCATTTT.

The rearrangement links TRBV7-9 to TRBJ1-2; no clear D gene. Trimming shortened V by 1 base and J by 6 bases, and 9 bases separated the two germline ends. This CDR3 comprises 13 residues. The V gene's germline CDR1 is SEHNR and CDR2 FQNEAQ (reference sequence). Here the CDR3 DNA reads TGTGCCAGCAGCTTAGTCTTGCCTGATGGCTACACCTTC. Translation: CASSLVLPDGYTF.

This clonotype was seen only a few times. V gene TRBV28 combines with J gene TRBJ1-2, with TRBD1 matching over 9 bases. This CDR3 comprises 14 residues. V shed 2 bases and J 5 bases; nucleotides not matched to a gene: 3. The germline V gene encodes CDR1 MDHEN and CDR2 SYDVKM. The DNA of the CDR3 is TGTGCCAGCAGTTTAAGAGGACAGGGGTATGGCTACACCTTC. Amino acid sequence: CASSLRGQGYGYTF.

In its sample, this clonotype was seen many times. This rearrangement joins TRBV27 to TRBJ2-3; 8 nucleotides agree with TRBD2. J was trimmed by 1 base and V by 6 bases; bases with no gene match: 6. CDR1 is MNHEY and CDR2 is SMNVEV in the germline V gene (reference sequence). The CDR3 totals 15 residues. CDR3 sequence (DNA): TGTGCCAGCAGCCTTAGCGGGATTGGCACAGATACGCAGTATTTT. Amino acid sequence: CASSLSGIGTDTQYF.

This clonotype was detected a few times. V and J are TRBV19 and TRBJ2-2, with TRBD1 identical over 7 bases. The CDR3 length is 17 residues. CDR1 is LNHDA, CDR2 SQIVND, per germline (reference sequence). J was trimmed by 2 bases and V by 6 bases; bases with no gene match: 12. The CDR3 coding sequence is TGTGCCAGTAGCCCGGCCGGGACAGTGAAAAACACCGGGGAGCTGTTTTTT. Amino acid sequence: CASSPAGTVKNTGELFF.

The sample holds many counts of this clonotype. The gene calls are TRBV30 and TRBJ2-7; D is undetermined. There are 14 residues in the CDR3. Between the trimmed V and J ends, which lost 0 bases and 2 bases, there was a span of 11 bases. Germline lookup yields CDR1 GTSNPN and CDR2 SVGIG (reference sequence). In DNA form, the CDR3 reads TGTGCCTGGAGTGTACTTGGGATGACCTACGAGCAGTACTTC. Translating gives CAWSVLGMTYEQYF.